This T cell receptor (beta chain) is from a study of beta chain features in type 1 diabetes. Study-wide findings and caveats: For type 1 diabetes patients, VDJ junctions showed fewer insertions and more deletions. Researchers report that Type 1 diabetes patients had moderately but significantly shorter TCRB CDR3s across all four CD4+ subsets.

This clone was found a few times. Antigen unknown. Germline V gene data show CDR1 as SEHNR and CDR2 as FQNEAQ (reference sequence). This CDR3 region has 15 residues. The V and J ends lost 3 bases and 2 bases, in that order; junction bases with no gene match: 4. The whole isolated RNA underwent reverse transcription, so sequencing captured expressed TCRB transcripts. Measured with immunoSEQ multiplex PCR; TCRdb has only the in-frame clones, and not every one. The sample has about 350,000 clones; around a fifth are singletons. The chain joins TRBV7-9 to TRBJ2-1; 7 bases map to TRBD1. Material: naive CD4+ T cells from blood. This sequence was found in a woman aged 18-29 years in good health. As DNA, the CDR3 is TGTGCCAGCAGCTTTGCCGGGACAGCCTACAATGAGCAGTTCTTC. It is translated as CASSFAGTAYNEQFF.